This TCR beta chain stems from a study of a mutant IDH1 vaccine in newly diagnosed glioma. Study summary: Treated patients had a mean age of about 40 years and a sex split that was roughly 60% male and 37.5% female. Standard pretreatment was either radiotherapy, temozolomide, or, for most, radiochemotherapy with temozolomide.

TCRdb's copy holds only in-frame clones and misses some; the assay was immunoSEQ multiplex PCR. This table has fewer than 70,000 clones, roughly four fifths appearing once. Sample time point: week 47, end of study. Doses consisted of 300 ug of mutant IDH1 20-mer peptide each, paired with topical imiquimod. During weeks 1, 3, 5, 7, 11, 15, 19 and 23, patients received eight vaccinations. Tumors from donors were new WHO grade 3 or 4 IDH1-mutant astrocytomas with ATRX loss. Trimming cost V 0 bases and J 3 bases, with 10 bases left between them. This CDR3 region has 14 residues. Germline loops: CDR1 SGDLS, CDR2 YYNGEE. Concerning this clone itself: The antigen remains unidentified.

The chain carries TRBV9 and TRBJ2-7; D is tentatively TRBD1 or TRBD2 (5 bases each). The source was PBMCs, collected from a glioma patient whose treatment included an IDH1 peptide vaccine. This receptor was obtained from a man aged 30-40 years with glioma. The CDR3 is CASSVGDGGYEQYF. The DNA of the CDR3 is TGTGCCAGCAGCGTAGGGGACGGCGGCTACGAGCAGTACTTC.